Shown below are 3 T cell receptor beta chains from a single sample sequenced in a study of blood T cell repertoires in COVID-19. The data were produced by immunoSEQ multiplex PCR, yet TCRdb's version contains in-frame clones alone and is incomplete. This sample has fewer than 100,000 clones, with around 83% found just once. Sequenced material: peripheral blood. The receptor set was obtained from a woman aged 45 to 65 with acute or convalescent COVID-19.

The chain combines TRBV19 with TRBJ2-5, with a tentative D call TRBD2 (6 bases). This CDR3 has 11 residues. CDR1 and CDR2 from the germline V gene are LNHDA and SQIVND (reference sequence). V was clipped by 10 bases and J by 4 bases, with 10 bases between them. DNA for the CDR3: TGTGCCACCCGGCGGGGAGAGACCCAGTACTTC. Encoded protein: CATRRGETQYF.

The rearrangement uses TRBV7-2 and TRBJ2-5; 16 positions match TRBD2. CDR3 length: 14 amino acids. V gave up 3 bases and J gave up 13 bases; unmatched junction bases: 5. Per germline, CDR1 SGHTA and CDR2 FQGNSA. CDR3 in amino acids: CASSLGLAGGPVYF. DNA of the CDR3: TGTGCCAGCAGCTTGGGACTAGCGGGAGGGCCGGTGTACTTC. Filled out from reference TRBV7-2 and TRBJ2-5, the complete variable domain reads GAGVSQSPSNKVTEKGKDVELRCDPISGHTALYWYRQSLGQGLEFLIYFQGNSAPDKSGLPSDRFSAERTGGSVSTLTIQRTQQEDSAVYLCASSLGLAGGPVYFGPGTRLLVL.

The chain employs TRBV18 and TRBJ2-7; 9 positions agree with TRBD1. Germline assignment: CDR1 KGHSH and CDR2 LQKENI. The CDR3 totals 18 residues. V lost 3 bases, J lost 4 bases, and 16 bases stayed unmatched. The CDR3: CASSPDQSFGQGKYEQYF. CDR3 nucleotides: TGTGCCAGCTCACCGGACCAGAGCTTCGGACAGGGGAAATACGAGCAGTACTTC.